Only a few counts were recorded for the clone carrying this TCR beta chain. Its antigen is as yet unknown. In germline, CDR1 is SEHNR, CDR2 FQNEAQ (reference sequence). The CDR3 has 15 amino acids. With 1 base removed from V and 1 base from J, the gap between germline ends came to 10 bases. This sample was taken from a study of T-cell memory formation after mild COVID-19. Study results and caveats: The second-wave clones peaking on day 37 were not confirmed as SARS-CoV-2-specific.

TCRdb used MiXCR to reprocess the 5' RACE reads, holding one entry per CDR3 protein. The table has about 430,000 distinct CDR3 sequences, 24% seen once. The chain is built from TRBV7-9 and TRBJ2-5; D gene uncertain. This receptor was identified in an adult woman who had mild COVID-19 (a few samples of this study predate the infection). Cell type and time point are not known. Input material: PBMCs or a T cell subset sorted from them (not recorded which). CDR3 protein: CASSLEEVLQETQYF. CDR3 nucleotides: TGTGCCAGCAGCTTAGAAGAGGTCCTCCAAGAGACCCAGTACTTC.